This T cell receptor beta chain is drawn from a study of T cells in Graves' hyperthyroidism and ophthalmopathy. Study-wide points: Within blood appeared most thyroid clonotypes that had expanded above 0.001. Median prediction lead before ophthalmopathy onset was 5 to 7 months with the model.

Amplified regions were TCR beta CDR3 sequences from RNA transcripts. A first-round RT-PCR of the TCR CDR3 used the HTBI primer set. Each CDR3 protein is one row after TCRdb ran MiXCR on the multiplex PCR reads. The sample consists of about 500,000 distinct CDR3 sequences, 15% to 20% of them appearing once. The sample holds a few counts of this clonotype. The antigen is undetermined. Patients affected by ophthalmopathy presented a Clinical Activity Score of at least 3, a NOSPECS grade of at least 4, and disease duration below 3 months. A patient was excluded if there was uncontrolled infection, other autoimmune disease, pregnancy or lactation. CDR1 is DFQATT, CDR2 SNEGSKA, per germline (reference sequence). The CDR3 runs to 13 residues. V was shortened by 3 bases and J by 4 bases, with 13 bases between the two germline ends.

The receptor was isolated from a woman aged 30 to 39 with Graves' ophthalmopathy. Sequenced: blood. This chain joins TRBV20-1 and TRBJ2-7; D perhaps matches TRBD1 (6 bases). CDR3 loop: CSASMDRGYEQYF. CDR3 nucleotide sequence: TGCAGTGCTAGCATGGACAGAGGGTACGAGCAGTACTTC.